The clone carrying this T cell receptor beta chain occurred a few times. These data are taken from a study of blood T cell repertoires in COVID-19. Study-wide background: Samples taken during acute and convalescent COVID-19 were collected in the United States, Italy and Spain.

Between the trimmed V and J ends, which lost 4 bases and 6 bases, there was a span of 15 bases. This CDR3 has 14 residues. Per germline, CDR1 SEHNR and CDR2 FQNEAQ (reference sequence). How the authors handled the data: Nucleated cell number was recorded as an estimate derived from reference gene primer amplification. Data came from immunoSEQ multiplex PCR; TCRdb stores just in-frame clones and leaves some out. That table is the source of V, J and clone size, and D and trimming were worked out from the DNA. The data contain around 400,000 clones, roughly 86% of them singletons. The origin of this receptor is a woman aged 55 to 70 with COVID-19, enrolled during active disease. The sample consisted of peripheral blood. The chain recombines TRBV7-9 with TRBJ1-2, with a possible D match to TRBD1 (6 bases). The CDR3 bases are TGTGCCAGCAGCTCCGGACTCACAGGGAATGGCTACACCTTC. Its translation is CASSSGLTGNGYTF.